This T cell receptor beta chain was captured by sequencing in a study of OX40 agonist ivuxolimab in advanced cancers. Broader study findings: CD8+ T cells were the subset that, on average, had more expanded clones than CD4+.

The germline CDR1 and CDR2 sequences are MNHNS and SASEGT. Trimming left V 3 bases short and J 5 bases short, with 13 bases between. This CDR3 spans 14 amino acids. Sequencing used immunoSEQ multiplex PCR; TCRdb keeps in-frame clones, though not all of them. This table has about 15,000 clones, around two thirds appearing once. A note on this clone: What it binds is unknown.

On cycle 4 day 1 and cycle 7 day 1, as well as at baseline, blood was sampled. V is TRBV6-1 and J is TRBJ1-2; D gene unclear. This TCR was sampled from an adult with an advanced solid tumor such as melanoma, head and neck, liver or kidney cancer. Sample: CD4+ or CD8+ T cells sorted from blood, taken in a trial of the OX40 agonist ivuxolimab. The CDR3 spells CASSEVRYGYGYTF. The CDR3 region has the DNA TGTGCCAGCAGTGAGGTTAGGTACGGATATGGCTACACCTTC.